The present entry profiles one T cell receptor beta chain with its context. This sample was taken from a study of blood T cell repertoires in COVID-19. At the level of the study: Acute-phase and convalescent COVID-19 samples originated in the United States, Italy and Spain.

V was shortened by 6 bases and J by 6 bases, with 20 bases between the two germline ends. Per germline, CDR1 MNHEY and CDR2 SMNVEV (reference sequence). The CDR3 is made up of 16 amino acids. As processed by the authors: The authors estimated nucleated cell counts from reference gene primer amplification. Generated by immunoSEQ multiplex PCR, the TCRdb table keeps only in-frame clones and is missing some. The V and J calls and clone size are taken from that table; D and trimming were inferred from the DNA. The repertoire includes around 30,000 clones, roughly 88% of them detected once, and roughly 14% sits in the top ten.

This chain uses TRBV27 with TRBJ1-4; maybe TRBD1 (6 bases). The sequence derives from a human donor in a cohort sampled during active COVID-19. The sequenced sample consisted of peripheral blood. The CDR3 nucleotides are TGTGCCAGCAGGCCCGGGGGGGGCCCCCGGGATGAAAAACTGTTTTTT. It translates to CASRPGGGPRDEKLFF.